The 24 T cell receptor beta chains given below trace back to one sample, sequenced in a study of T cell repertoires and HLA-DP antigens. Produced via immunoSEQ multiplex PCR; TCRdb's table is partial and in-frame only. The sample shows some 110,000 clones, 80% to 95% of them seen only once. No antigen has been assigned to these receptors. Sequencing used CD4+ T cells from PBMCs. Receptors originate from a woman between 18 and 30 years old in good health and CMV-seronegative.

The chain couples TRBV7-8 to TRBJ1-1; possibly TRBD1 for D (6 bases). Trimming took 2 bases from V and 4 from J, leaving 17 bases between them. Germline CDR1 SGHVS, CDR2 FQNEAQ. The length of the CDR3 is 16 residues. CDR3 DNA: TGTGCCAGCAGCTTAATCCAGGGGCTAGTCGGCACTGAAGCTTTCTTT. Encoded protein: CASSLIQGLVGTEAFF.

The rearrangement links TRBV29-1 to TRBJ2-3, with TRBD1 matching 7 bases. Trimming cost V 6 bases and J 0 bases; bases outside gene matches: 9. CDR1 is SQVTM, CDR2 ANQGSEA, per germline. This CDR3 has 15 residues. The CDR3 reads CSVTNRGASTDTQYF. As DNA, the CDR3 is TGCAGCGTGACCAACAGGGGTGCTAGCACAGATACGCAGTATTTT.

The chain employs TRBV10-3 and TRBJ1-2, with 8 bases aligning to TRBD1. Germline V gene lookup returns CDR1 ENHRY and CDR2 SYGVKD. V was clipped by 8 bases and J by 4 bases; unmatched bases: 3. This CDR3 has 12 residues. The CDR3 nucleotides are TGTGCCATCGCCGACAGGGGCTATGGCTACACCTTC. Encoded protein: CAIADRGYGYTF.

The chain is built from TRBV28 and TRBJ1-4; 10 nucleotides align to TRBD1. Germline lookup yields CDR1 MDHEN and CDR2 SYDVKM. Unmatched junction bases numbered 16, after V lost 5 bases and J lost 7 bases. This CDR3 is 18 amino acids long. The CDR3 protein is CASSPWTGGGRKLEKLFF. The CDR3 coding sequence is TGTGCCAGCAGTCCATGGACAGGGGGTGGACGGAAACTTGAAAAACTGTTTTTT.

This clone appeared a few times. The chain carries TRBV5-1 and TRBJ2-3; 9 bases agree with TRBD2. The CDR3 totals 15 residues. The germline V gene encodes CDR1 SGHRS and CDR2 YFSETQ. Losses at the gene ends were 2 bases for V and 4 bases for J; bases not matched to a gene: 5. The CDR3 reads CASSFSGGRSDTQYF. Written as DNA, the CDR3 is TGCGCCAGCAGCTTTAGCGGGGGCCGCTCAGATACGCAGTATTTT.

The count of this clone is one. V is TRBV7-3 and J is TRBJ2-3; the match to TRBD2 covers 11 bases. Losses at the gene ends were 5 bases for V and 5 bases for J; bases not matched to a gene: 3. In germline, CDR1 is SGHTA, CDR2 FQGTGA. The CDR3 runs to 14 residues. The CDR3 region has the DNA TGTGCCAGCAGCCGGGGACTAGCGGTAGATACGCAGTATTTT. This gives the protein CASSRGLAVDTQYF.

The genes are TRBV19 and TRBJ2-3; 8 bases line up with TRBD1. Germline CDR1 is LNHDA and CDR2 is SQIVND (reference sequence). V lost 7 bases, J lost 1 base, and 7 bases stayed unmatched. This CDR3 contains 15 residues. As DNA, the CDR3 is TGTGCCAGTAAACTGCAGGGGGCAGGCACAGATACGCAGTATTTT. Its protein is CASKLQGAGTDTQYF.

V usage is TRBV29-1 and J usage is TRBJ2-3, with unresolved D. This CDR3 is 16 amino acids long. Germline CDR1 SQVTM, CDR2 ANQGSEA. V lost 8 bases to trimming and J lost 2 bases, with 23 bases between them. The CDR3 DNA is TGCAGCTACCGGCAGATATCGTCGCCCCTCACAGATACGCAGTATTTT. It codes for CSYRQISSPLTDTQYF.

This clone was observed once. The chain combines TRBV7-9 with TRBJ2-6, with unresolved D. V gave up 0 bases and J gave up 3 bases, with 3 bases separating them. The germline gives CDR1 SEHNR, CDR2 FQNEAQ (reference sequence). The CDR3 is 14 amino acids. DNA of the CDR3: TGTGCCAGCAGCTTAGCGCTTGGGGCCAACGTCCTGACTTTC. The encoded protein is CASSLALGANVLTF.

The gene calls are TRBV5-4 and TRBJ2-7, with D possibly matching TRBD1 (5 bases). The CDR3 loop spans 13 amino acids. CDR1 is SGHNT and CDR2 is YYREEE in the germline V gene (reference sequence). Trimming took 2 bases from V and 2 from J, leaving 8 bases between them. In DNA, the CDR3 is TGTGCCAGCAGCTTCTCCAGGGCCTACGAGCAGTACTTC. Its protein is CASSFSRAYEQYF.

The rearrangement uses TRBV6-5 and TRBJ2-3; D is perhaps TRBD1 (7 bases). The CDR3 runs 16 residues. V gave up 2 bases and J gave up 2 bases, with 14 bases separating them. CDR1 is MNHEY and CDR2 is SVGAGI in the germline V gene. The CDR3 DNA reads TGTGCCAGCAGTTACCGGAGGGACAGAAACACAGATACGCAGTATTTT. Translating gives CASSYRRDRNTDTQYF.

The V and J genes are TRBV19 and TRBJ1-2; the D is unclear. The CDR3 contains 14 residues. Trimming removed 5 bases from V and 4 bases from J, with 14 bases in between. Germline V gene sequence: CDR1 LNHDA, CDR2 SQIVND (reference sequence). The CDR3 sequence: CASSLMTSSYGYTF. CDR3 sequence (DNA): TGTGCCAGTAGTTTGATGACATCCAGCTATGGCTACACCTTC.

The rearrangement joins TRBV4-1 to TRBJ2-7; possible D gene TRBD1, 5 bases. V was cut by 1 base and J by 3 bases, with 10 bases left in between. The length of the CDR3 is 14 residues. Germline V CDR1 and CDR2: MGHRA, YSYEKL. CDR3 nucleotide sequence: TGCGCCAGCAGCCAAGCCCGACAGTACTACGAGCAGTACGTC. Translating it yields CASSQARQYYEQYV.

The V and J genes are TRBV5-6 and TRBJ2-5; 8 bases map to TRBD1. The V segment lost 4 bases and the J segment 4 bases; nucleotides outside the gene matches: 9. CDR1 and CDR2 (germline): SGHDT, YYEEEE. The length of the CDR3 is 15 residues. The CDR3 coding sequence is TGTGCCAGCAGCCCGAGGACAGGGACGGCAGAGACCCAGTACTTC. This gives the protein CASSPRTGTAETQYF.

This sequence joins TRBV18 and TRBJ2-3, with D possibly being TRBD1 (5 bases). The germline V gene has CDR1 KGHSH and CDR2 LQKENI. Trimming left V 3 bases short and J 5 bases short, with 12 bases between. This CDR3 is 14 amino acids long. DNA of the CDR3: TGTGCCAGCTCACCTTTAGGGGTCGTAGATACGCAGTATTTT. Its translation is CASSPLGVVDTQYF. The complete variable domain, with remaining parts taken from reference TRBV18 and TRBJ2-3, reads NAGVMQNPRHLVRRRGQEARLRCSPMKGHSHVYWYRQLPEEGLKFMVYLQKENIIDESGMPKERFSAEFPKEGPSILRIQQVVRGDSAAYFCASSPLGVVDTQYFGPGTRLTVL.

The chain carries TRBV19 and TRBJ2-7; tentative D call: TRBD1 (6 bases). Germline V gene data show CDR1 as LNHDA and CDR2 as SQIVND (reference sequence). The CDR3 consists of 15 residues. Trimming removed 5 bases at V and 4 bases at J, with 18 bases between. CDR3 sequence: CASSETGTQVYEQYF. The CDR3 DNA sequence: TGTGCCAGTAGTGAAACCGGGACACAAGTTTACGAGCAGTACTTC. Variable domain in full (rest from reference TRBV19 and TRBJ2-7): DGGITQSPKYLFRKEGQNVTLSCEQNLNHDAMYWYRQDPGQGLRLIYYSQIVNDFQKGDIAEGYSVSREKKESFPLTVTSAQKNPTAFYLCASSETGTQVYEQYFGPGTRLTVT.

CDR3 protein: CASSEQGERNQPQHF. CDR3 nucleotides: TGTGCCAGCAGTGAACAGGGGGAAAGGAATCAGCCCCAGCATTTT. The chain has TRBV2 and TRBJ1-5; 7 bases agree with TRBD1. V dropped 2 bases and J dropped 4; count of bases not matched to a gene: 5. This CDR3 is built from 15 residues. Germline V CDR1 and CDR2: SNHLY, FYNNEI.

The chain links TRBV9 to TRBJ2-2; D is ambiguous. The CDR3 runs to 14 residues. Germline lookup yields CDR1 SGDLS and CDR2 YYNGEE. V lost 0 bases to trimming and J lost 2 bases, with 5 bases between them. CDR3 sequence: CASSVADNTGELFF. CDR3 nucleotides: TGTGCCAGCAGCGTAGCCGACAACACCGGGGAGCTGTTTTTT. The full variable domain, with the rest looked up from reference TRBV9 and TRBJ2-2, is DSGVTQTPKHLITATGQRVTLRCSPRSGDLSVYWYQQSLDQGLQFLIQYYNGEERAKGNILERFSAQQFPDLHSELNLSSLELGDSALYFCASSVADNTGELFFGEGSRLTVL.

This rearrangement joins TRBV5-1 to TRBJ2-1; D might be TRBD1 (5 bases). This CDR3 spans 15 amino acids. Germline CDR1 and CDR2: SGHRS and YFSETQ. The V end was cut by 0 bases, the J end by 3 bases, with 10 bases between. The CDR3: CASSLVQALYNEQFF. The DNA of the CDR3 is TGCGCCAGCAGCTTGGTACAGGCCCTCTACAATGAGCAGTTCTTC. Using reference TRBV5-1 and TRBJ2-1 for the parts outside the CDR3, the full variable domain is KAGVTQTPRYLIKTRGQQVTLSCSPISGHRSVSWYQQTPGQGLQFLFEYFSETQRNKGNFPGRFSGRQFSNSRSEMNVSTLELGDSALYLCASSLVQALYNEQFFGPGTRLTVL.

CDR3 in amino acids: CASSTGTGLFREALHF. The CDR3 DNA follows: TGTGCCAGCAGTACAGGCACAGGGCTTTTTAGGGAAGCCCTCCACTTT. The chain couples TRBV28 to TRBJ1-6, with D possibly matching TRBD1 (6 bases). Germline V gene data show CDR1 as MDHEN and CDR2 as SYDVKM. The CDR3 runs to 16 residues. V lost 5 bases to trimming and J lost 14 bases, with 25 bases between them.

The rearrangement links TRBV28 to TRBJ1-2, with TRBD1 as a possible D gene (5 bases). V lost 6 bases, J lost 0 bases, and 14 bases lay in between. Germline-derived CDR1 and CDR2 are MDHEN and SYDVKM. The CDR3 runs to 15 residues. CDR3 in DNA: TGTGCCAGCAGGGGGGACGACAGAGCTAACTATGGCTACACCTTC. Translation gives CASRGDDRANYGYTF.

The chain is built from TRBV18 and TRBJ1-2; 8 bases agree with TRBD1. The CDR3 has 15 residues. CDR1 KGHSH and CDR2 LQKENI come from the germline V gene. The trim removed 5 bases at V and 4 bases at J, leaving 9 bases unmatched. DNA for the CDR3: TGTGCCAGCTCAGACCGGGACAGGCTTGGCTATGGCTACACCTTC. This translates into CASSDRDRLGYGYTF.

In nucleotides, the CDR3 is TGTGCCAGCAGTTATGGTCAGGGGGGGTTTTCGAGCACCCAGCATTTT. It encodes CASSYGQGGFSSTQHF. The chain recombines TRBV28 with TRBJ1-5; 7 bases agree with TRBD1. The CDR3 is 16 amino acids. Germline CDR1 MDHEN, CDR2 SYDVKM. J gave up 11 bases and V 4 bases, and 17 bases lay outside the gene matches.

J is TRBJ2-2 and V is TRBV7-3; D is possibly TRBD2 (5 bases). This CDR3 comprises 13 residues. Germline lookup yields CDR1 SGHTA and CDR2 FQGTGA. V shed 0 bases and J shed 14 bases, with 13 bases lying between them. DNA of the CDR3: TGTGCCAGCAGCTTAACGAGGGCGGGCGGACTGTTTTTT. Its translation is CASSLTRAGGLFF.